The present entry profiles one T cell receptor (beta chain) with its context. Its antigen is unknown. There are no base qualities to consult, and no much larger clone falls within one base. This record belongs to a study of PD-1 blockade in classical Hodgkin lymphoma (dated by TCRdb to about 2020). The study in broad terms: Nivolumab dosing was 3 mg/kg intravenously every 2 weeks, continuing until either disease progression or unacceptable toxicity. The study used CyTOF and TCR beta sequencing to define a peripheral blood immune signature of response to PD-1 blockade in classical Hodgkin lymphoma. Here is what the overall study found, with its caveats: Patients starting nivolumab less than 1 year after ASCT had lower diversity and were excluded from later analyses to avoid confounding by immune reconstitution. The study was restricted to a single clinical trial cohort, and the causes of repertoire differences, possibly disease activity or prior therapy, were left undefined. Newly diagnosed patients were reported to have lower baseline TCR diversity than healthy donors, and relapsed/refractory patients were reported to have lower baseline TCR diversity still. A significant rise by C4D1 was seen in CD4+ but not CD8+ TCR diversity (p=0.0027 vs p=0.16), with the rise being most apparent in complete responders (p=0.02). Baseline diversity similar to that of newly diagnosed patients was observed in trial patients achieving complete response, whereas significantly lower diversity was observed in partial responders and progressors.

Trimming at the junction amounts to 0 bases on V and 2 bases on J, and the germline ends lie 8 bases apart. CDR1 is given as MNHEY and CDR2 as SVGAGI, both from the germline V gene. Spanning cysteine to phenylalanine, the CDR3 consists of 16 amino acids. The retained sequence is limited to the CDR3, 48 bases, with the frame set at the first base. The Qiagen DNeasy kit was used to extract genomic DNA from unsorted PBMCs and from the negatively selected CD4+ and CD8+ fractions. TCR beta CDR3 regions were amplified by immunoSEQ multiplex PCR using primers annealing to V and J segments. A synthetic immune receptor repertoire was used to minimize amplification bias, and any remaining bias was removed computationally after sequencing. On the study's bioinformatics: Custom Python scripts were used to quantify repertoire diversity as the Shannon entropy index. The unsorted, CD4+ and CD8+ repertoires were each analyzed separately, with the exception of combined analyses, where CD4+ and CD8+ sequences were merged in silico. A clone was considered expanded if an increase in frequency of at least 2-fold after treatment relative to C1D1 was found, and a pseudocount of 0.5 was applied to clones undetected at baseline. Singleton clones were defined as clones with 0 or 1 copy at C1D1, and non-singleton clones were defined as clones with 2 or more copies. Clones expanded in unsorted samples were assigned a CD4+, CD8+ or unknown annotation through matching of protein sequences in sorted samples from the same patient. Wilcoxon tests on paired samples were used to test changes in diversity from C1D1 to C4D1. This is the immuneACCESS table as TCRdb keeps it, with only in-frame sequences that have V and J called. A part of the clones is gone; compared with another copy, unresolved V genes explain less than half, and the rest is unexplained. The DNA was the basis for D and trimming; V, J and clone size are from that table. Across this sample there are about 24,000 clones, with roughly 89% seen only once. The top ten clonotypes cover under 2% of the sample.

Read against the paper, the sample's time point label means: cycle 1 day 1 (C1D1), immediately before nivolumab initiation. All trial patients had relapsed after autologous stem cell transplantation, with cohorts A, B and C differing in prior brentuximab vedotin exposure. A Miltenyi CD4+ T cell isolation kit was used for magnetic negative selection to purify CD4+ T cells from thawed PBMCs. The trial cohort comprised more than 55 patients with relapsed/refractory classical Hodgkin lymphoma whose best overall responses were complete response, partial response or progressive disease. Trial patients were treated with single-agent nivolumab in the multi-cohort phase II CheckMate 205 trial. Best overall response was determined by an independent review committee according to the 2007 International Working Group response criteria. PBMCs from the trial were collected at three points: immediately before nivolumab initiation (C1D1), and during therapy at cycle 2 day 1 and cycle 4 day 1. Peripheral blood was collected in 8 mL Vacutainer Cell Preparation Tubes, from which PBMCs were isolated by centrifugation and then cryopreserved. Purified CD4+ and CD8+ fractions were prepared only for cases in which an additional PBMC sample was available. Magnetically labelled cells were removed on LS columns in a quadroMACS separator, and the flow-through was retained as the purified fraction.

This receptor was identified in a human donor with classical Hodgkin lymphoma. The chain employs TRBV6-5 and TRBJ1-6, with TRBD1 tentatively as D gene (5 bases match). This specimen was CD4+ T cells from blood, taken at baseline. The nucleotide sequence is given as TGTGCCAGCAGTTACTCGCAGGGAACCTATAATTCACCCCTCCACTTT. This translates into CASSYSQGTYNSPLHF.